This T cell receptor beta chain was obtained from a study of high-grade serous ovarian cancer treatment subgroups. Study-level findings and limits: Same-patient tumor repertoires overlapped at roughly 0.095 to 0.8; different patients barely overlapped.

Tumor tissue was taken before any definitive surgery or chemotherapy was given. This CDR3 has 16 residues. Germline CDR1 is LGHNA and CDR2 is YSLEER. The germline V and J ends were trimmed by 0 bases and 1 base, with 12 bases remaining between them. Assay used: immunoSEQ multiplex PCR; TCRdb lists only in-frame clones, some missing. The sample has a few thousand clones; 70% to 80% are singletons. On this clone itself: Antigen specificity is unknown.

The chain employs TRBV4-3 and TRBJ1-2; TRBD1 might be the D (5 bases). The clonotype originates from a human donor with high-grade serous ovarian cancer. The sequenced sample was tumor tissue. DNA for the CDR3: TGCGCCAGCAGCCAAGATCGCTGGGACGTTAACTATGGCTACACCTTC. Its translation: CASSQDRWDVNYGYTF.